The clone carrying this TCR beta chain appeared a single time. The antigen remains unidentified. The data originate from a study of OX40 agonist ivuxolimab in advanced cancers. Study as a whole: Ivuxolimab was delivered to patients intravenously every 2 weeks at doses spanning 0.01 to 10 mg/kg. Under the entry rules, prior anti-PD-1, anti-PD-L1 or anti-CTLA-4 therapy was allowed, and 35% to 40% had some.

Study-wide findings and caveats: Also showing low normalized T-cell clonal expansion were some of the nonresponders.

Method: immunoSEQ multiplex PCR; TCRdb's copy keeps in-frame clones and lacks some. The table records 70,000 or so clones, roughly 82% of them present only once. The CDR3 spans 15 residues. The germline gives CDR1 LGHNT, CDR2 FRNRAP. The junction had 4 bases not matched to a gene; V was cut back by 5 bases and J by 1 base. The V call is TRBV12-5, the J call TRBJ2-2; 7 bases are a match to TRBD1. The input for sequencing was CD4+ or CD8+ T cells sorted from blood, taken in a trial of the OX40 agonist ivuxolimab. The clonotype originates from an adult with an advanced solid tumor such as melanoma, head and neck, liver or kidney cancer. The CDR3 nucleotides are TGTGCTAGTGGTCCCAGGACAGGGAACACCGGGGAGCTGTTTTTT. Its translation is CASGPRTGNTGELFF.